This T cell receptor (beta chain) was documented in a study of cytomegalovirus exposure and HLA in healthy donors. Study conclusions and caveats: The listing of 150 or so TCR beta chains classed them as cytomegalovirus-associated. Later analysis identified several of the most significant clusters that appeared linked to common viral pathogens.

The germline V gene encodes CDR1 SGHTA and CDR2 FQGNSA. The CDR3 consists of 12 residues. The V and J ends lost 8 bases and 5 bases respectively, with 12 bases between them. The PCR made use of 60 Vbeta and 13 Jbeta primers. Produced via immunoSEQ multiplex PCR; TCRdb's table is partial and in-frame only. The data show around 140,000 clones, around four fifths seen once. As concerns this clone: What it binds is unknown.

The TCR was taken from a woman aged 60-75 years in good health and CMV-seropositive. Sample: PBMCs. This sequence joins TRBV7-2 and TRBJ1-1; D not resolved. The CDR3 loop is CASEYPGTEAFF. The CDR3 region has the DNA TGTGCCAGCGAGTATCCCGGGACTGAAGCTTTCTTT.